What follows are 21 T cell receptor beta chains derived from one specimen sequenced in a study of Graves' ophthalmopathy and Graves' hyperthyroidism. RNA transcripts served as template for amplifying TCR beta CDR3 sequences. The library came from an HTBI-primed first-round RT-PCR and a second-round multiplex PCR. TCRdb reanalysed the multiplex PCR reads using MiXCR and keeps one entry per CDR3 protein. The sample lists over 150,000 distinct CDR3 sequences, less than 45% occurring once. The sequenced sample was peripheral blood. These receptors were collected from a middle-aged woman with Graves' ophthalmopathy.

This clonotype was seen ten or more times. The V gene is TRBV19, the J gene TRBJ1-3, with a weak D call TRBD1 (5 bases). V dropped 5 bases and J dropped 2 bases, with 16 bases sitting between them. Germline CDR1 reads LNHDA; CDR2 reads SQIVND (reference sequence). CDR3 size: 16 residues. This CDR3 reads CASSPRAGRTGNTIYF. In DNA, the CDR3 is TGTGCCAGTAGTCCCAGGGCAGGTCGGACTGGAAACACCATATATTTT.

This clonotype was counted many times. The chain carries TRBV20-1 and TRBJ2-5; 10 bases line up with TRBD2. V was pared by 5 bases and J by 5 bases, with 11 bases of the junction left unmatched. Germline-derived CDR1 and CDR2 are DFQATT and SNEGSKA (reference sequence). This CDR3 contains 15 residues. CDR3 region: CSAGPSGSVEETQYF. The CDR3 coding sequence is TGCAGTGCTGGGCCTAGCGGGAGTGTGGAGGAGACCCAGTACTTC.

In its sample, this clonotype was seen many times. The chain has TRBV20-1 and TRBJ2-7; tentatively, D is TRBD2 (5 bases). Trimming left V 6 bases short and J 7 bases short, with 19 bases between. The length of the CDR3 is 13 residues. Germline V gene lookup returns CDR1 DFQATT and CDR2 SNEGSKA (reference sequence). The CDR3 DNA reads TGCAGTGCCGAACCCCCGGGGAATAGGGAGCAGTACTTC. It yields the protein CSAEPPGNREQYF.

The J gene is TRBJ2-2, the V gene TRBV28; TRBD1 agrees at 9 bases. Germline CDR1 and CDR2: MDHEN and SYDVKM. This CDR3 spans 15 amino acids. After removal of 8 bases from V and 1 base from J, the junction contained 5 bases not matched to a gene. For the CDR3, the DNA is TGTGCCAGCTTCGGGGGACAGGGGAACACCGGGGAGCTGTTTTTT. It encodes CASFGGQGNTGELFF.

This chain uses TRBV6-2 or TRBV6-3 with TRBJ1-5; D not resolved. The CDR3 is 12 amino acids. Germline loops: CDR1 MNHEY, CDR2 SVGEGT. V dropped 6 bases and J dropped 4 bases, with 7 bases sitting between them. The CDR3 DNA reads as TGTGCCAGCAGCTCGATTAATCAGCCCCAGCATTTT. This sequence encodes CASSSINQPQHF.

This clonotype has a count of ten or more. The rearrangement links TRBV6-1 to TRBJ2-2, with TRBD1 identical over 9 bases. Germline V lookup: CDR1 MNHNS, CDR2 SASEGT. CDR3 size: 15 residues. Germline trimming cut 7 bases from V and 5 bases from J; bases unmatched to any gene: 8. The CDR3 region is CASNPGQGGTGELFF. The CDR3 DNA sequence: TGTGCCAGCAACCCGGGACAGGGCGGAACCGGGGAGCTGTTTTTT.

The chain couples TRBV12-3 or TRBV12-4 to TRBJ1-6; possible D gene TRBD1, 5 bases. The CDR3 is 15 amino acids. Trimming removed 3 bases at V and 10 bases at J, with 16 bases between. DNA for the CDR3: TGTGCCAGCAGTTTCGACACGGGTGGGGGGTCACCCCTCCACTTT. Translating gives CASSFDTGGGSPLHF.

The chain couples TRBV6-1 to TRBJ1-1, with 7 bases fitting TRBD1. The CDR3 totals 15 residues. Looked up from germline, CDR1 is MNHNS and CDR2 is SASEGT. Trimming removed 5 bases from V and 1 base from J; junction bases left unmatched: 7. Here the CDR3 reads CASSTRGTANTEAFF. Here the CDR3 DNA reads TGTGCCAGCAGTACCCGGGGGACAGCGAACACTGAAGCTTTCTTT.

This chain links TRBV6-1 with TRBJ2-5, with TRBD2 matching 7 bases. Germline V lookup: CDR1 MNHNS, CDR2 SASEGT. The length of the CDR3 is 14 residues. The V gene end was trimmed by 4 bases and the J gene end by 4 bases; junction bases not matched to a gene: 6. For the CDR3, the DNA is TGTGCCAGCAGTGGCGGGAGCTGGGGAGAGACCCAGTACTTC. This encodes CASSGGSWGETQYF.

The table lists this clonotype with many counts. The V gene is TRBV30, the J gene TRBJ1-3, with D possibly matching TRBD1 (5 bases). The V and J ends lost 1 base and 4 bases respectively, with 11 bases between them. This CDR3 has 14 residues. Germline values: CDR1 GTSNPN, CDR2 SVGIG (reference sequence). CDR3 protein: CAWSEGMRGNTIYF. CDR3 nucleotide sequence: TGTGCCTGGAGTGAGGGGATGAGAGGAAACACCATATATTTT.

V is TRBV6-5 and J is TRBJ2-7, with D hard to call. V dropped 0 bases and J dropped 2 bases, with 8 bases sitting between them. The germline gives CDR1 MNHEY, CDR2 SVGAGI. CDR3 length: 14 amino acids. The CDR3: CASSYSSSAYEQYF. The CDR3 coding sequence is TGTGCCAGCAGTTACTCTAGTAGTGCCTACGAGCAGTACTTC.

This clonotype was found many times. This rearrangement joins TRBV6-5 to TRBJ2-5; D may match TRBD1 or TRBD2 (5 bases each). Germline V gene sequence: CDR1 MNHEY, CDR2 SVGAGI. V lost 4 bases and J 7 bases, leaving 16 bases between the germline ends. This CDR3 has 14 residues. The CDR3 DNA reads TGTGCCAGCAGTTGGGACCCCACAAGGGGGACCCAGTACTTC. Translated: CASSWDPTRGTQYF.

This clonotype was observed at least ten times. The chain joins TRBV6-2 or TRBV6-3 to TRBJ2-7, with D perhaps matching TRBD1 or TRBD2 (6 bases each). CDR1 MNHEY and CDR2 SVGEGT come from the germline V gene. V lost 7 bases to trimming and J lost 5 bases, with 9 bases between them. The length of the CDR3 is 11 residues. The DNA for the CDR3 is TGTGCCAGCAAGGAGGGGGACGAGCAGTACTTC. This codes for CASKEGDEQYF.

At least ten counts were recorded for this clonotype. One junction end does not reproduce the germline sequence, and a read error may be involved. The rearrangement joins TRBV12-3 or TRBV12-4 to TRBJ2-7; D is perhaps TRBD2 (5 bases). This CDR3 spans 11 amino acids. The CDR3 bases are TGTGCCAGCAGTTCGGGGATTGTCTATGACTTC. It specifies CASSSGIVYDF.

In its sample, this clonotype was seen a few times. The J gene is TRBJ2-7, the V gene TRBV27; weak D call: TRBD1 (6 bases). V was trimmed by 6 bases and J by 3 bases, leaving 15 bases between them. The CDR3 has 14 amino acids. Germline assignment: CDR1 MNHEY and CDR2 SMNVEV (reference sequence). The CDR3 spells CASSPVTGFYEQYF. The CDR3 bases are TGTGCCAGCAGCCCGGTGACAGGTTTCTACGAGCAGTACTTC.

This clonotype was counted ten times or more. In DNA form, the CDR3 reads TGTGCCAGCAGCCCCGGGACAGCAAACTATGGCTACACCTTC. The encoded protein is CASSPGTANYGYTF. The chain combines TRBV6-5 with TRBJ1-2, with TRBD1 matching 7 bases. CDR1 and CDR2 (germline): MNHEY, SVGAGI. This CDR3 contains 14 residues. The junction had 6 bases not matched to a gene; V was cut back by 6 bases and J by 2 bases.

There are many counts of this clonotype. The chain employs TRBV20-1 and TRBJ2-5; 9 bases agree with TRBD1. J lost 5 bases, V lost 3 bases, and 4 bases had no gene match. The CDR3 runs to 13 residues. Germline V gene sequence: CDR1 DFQATT, CDR2 SNEGSKA (reference sequence). The CDR3 DNA sequence: TGCAGTGCTAGTAGGACAGGGGTCGAGACCCAGTACTTC. Translation: CSASRTGVETQYF.

This clonotype was detected only once. Written as DNA, the CDR3 is TGCGCCAGCAGCTGGCCCTCGGTTAAAGCTTTCTTT. The encoded protein is CASSWPSVKAFF. The rearrangement links TRBV4-1 to TRBJ1-1, with D unresolved. Germline CDR1 is MGHRA and CDR2 is YSYEKL. The CDR3 loop spans 12 amino acids. V gave up 5 bases and J gave up 9 bases, with 13 bases separating them.

This clonotype showed up many times. The chain uses TRBV18 and TRBJ1-5, with D uncertain. The ends were cut back, 3 bases at V and 4 bases at J, with 7 bases in the middle. From germline, CDR1 is KGHSH and CDR2 LQKENI. The CDR3 spans 13 residues. The CDR3 sequence is CASSPGRNQPQHF. The CDR3 bases are TGTGCCAGCTCACCCGGCAGAAATCAGCCCCAGCATTTT.

V gene TRBV20-1 combines with J gene TRBJ2-5; D is possibly TRBD2 (5 bases). V lost 1 base and J 5 bases, leaving 11 bases between the germline ends. Germline loops: CDR1 DFQATT, CDR2 SNEGSKA (reference sequence). The CDR3 runs to 13 residues. The CDR3 is CSARGTRGETQYF. The CDR3 DNA reads TGCAGTGCTAGAGGGACTCGAGGGGAGACCCAGTACTTC.

This clonotype occurred many times. The CDR3, as DNA: TGTGCCACCAGCACTTCAGCGAACACTGAAGCTTTCTTT. It yields the protein CATSTSANTEAFF. V usage is TRBV15 and J usage is TRBJ1-1, with D unresolved. The CDR3 runs to 13 residues. The V end was cut by 4 bases, the J end by 1 base, with 7 bases between. The V gene's germline CDR1 is LNHNV and CDR2 YYDKDF (reference sequence). Full variable domain (rest looked up from reference TRBV15 and TRBJ1-1): DAMVIQNPRYQVTQFGKPVTLSCSQTLNHNVMYWYQQKSSQAPKLLFHYYDKDFNNEADTPDNFQSRRPNTSFCFLDIRSPGLGDTAMYLCATSTSANTEAFFGQGTRLTVV.